The next 23 T cell receptor beta chains were all read from a single sample in a study of T-cell memory formation after mild COVID-19. TCRdb processed the 5' RACE reads anew with MiXCR; each CDR3 protein has one entry. The sample yields some 300,000 distinct CDR3 sequences, roughly 21% seen once. Material: PBMCs or a T cell subset sorted from them (not recorded which). The source of these receptors is a man between 18 and 35 years old who had mild COVID-19 (a few samples of this study predate the infection). Cell type and time point are not known.

The chain has TRBV6-4 and TRBJ2-1; D may be TRBD1 (6 bases). There are 13 residues in the CDR3. V shed 3 bases and J shed 8 bases, with 11 bases lying between them. Germline loops: CDR1 MRHNA, CDR2 SNTAGT. The CDR3 protein is CASSDQGLDEQFF. CDR3 nucleotides: TGTGCCAGCAGTGATCAGGGGTTGGATGAGCAGTTCTTC.

V usage is TRBV19 and J usage is TRBJ1-1; D perhaps matches TRBD1 (5 bases). CDR1 and CDR2 (germline): LNHDA, SQIVND (reference sequence). Trimming took off 6 bases at V and 6 bases at J, with 17 bases between the two ends. This CDR3 region has 14 residues. Here the CDR3 DNA reads TGTGCCAGTAGGATCTATGCATTGGGGGCTGAAGCTTTCTTT. The encoded protein is CASRIYALGAEAFF.

A few counts support this clonotype. The genes are TRBV12-5 and TRBJ2-5; 7 bases agree with TRBD1. V was clipped by 4 bases and J by 5 bases; unmatched bases: 7. This CDR3 is built from 14 residues. Germline V CDR1 and CDR2: LGHNT, FRNRAP. The CDR3 is CASGSELTGETQYF. The DNA for the CDR3 is TGTGCTAGTGGTTCGGAATTGACAGGGGAGACCCAGTACTTC.

V gene TRBV7-3 combines with J gene TRBJ2-7; D is unresolved. Germline V gene lookup returns CDR1 SGHTA and CDR2 FQGTGA. Trimming took 5 bases from V and 4 from J, leaving 15 bases between them. This CDR3 contains 14 residues. As DNA, the CDR3 is TGTGCCAGCAGCCGCCCCCCCGCCGGTTACGAGCAGTACGTC. It translates to CASSRPPAGYEQYV.

The chain recombines TRBV5-1 with TRBJ2-7; perhaps TRBD2 as D (7 bases). CDR3 length: 16 residues. V was pared by 0 bases and J by 2 bases, with 15 bases between. Germline CDR1 SGHRS, CDR2 YFSETQ. CDR3 residues: CASSLAGGGFPYEQYF. In nucleotides, the CDR3 is TGCGCCAGCAGCTTGGCGGGGGGCGGTTTCCCCTACGAGCAGTACTTC. Full variable domain (remainder filled in from reference TRBV5-1 and TRBJ2-7): KAGVTQTPRYLIKTRGQQVTLSCSPISGHRSVSWYQQTPGQGLQFLFEYFSETQRNKGNFPGRFSGRQFSNSRSEMNVSTLELGDSALYLCASSLAGGGFPYEQYFGPGTRLTVT.

In this sample, this clonotype turned up a few times. The CDR3 loop reads CASSLAGRGRNQPQHF. The CDR3, as DNA: TGTGCCAGCAGCTTGGCTGGCAGGGGAAGGAATCAGCCCCAGCATTTT. The rearrangement uses TRBV5-5 and TRBJ1-5, with a tentative D call TRBD1 (6 bases). The V end was cut by 0 bases, the J end by 4 bases, with 14 bases between. This CDR3 has 16 residues. Germline V gives CDR1 SGHKS, CDR2 YYEKEE (reference sequence).

The chain's CDR3 is CASSLGRGPNQPQHF. Here the CDR3 DNA reads TGTGCCAGCAGCTTAGGGAGGGGGCCCAATCAGCCCCAGCATTTT. The V and J genes are TRBV7-6 and TRBJ1-5, with 7 bases that match TRBD1. V lost 1 base, J lost 3 bases, and 3 bases stayed unmatched. The CDR3 extends over 15 amino acids. Germline CDR1 and CDR2: SGHVS and FNYEAQ.

This chain joins TRBV7-2 and TRBJ2-5; 9 bases match TRBD1. The CDR3 spans 16 residues. The germline V gene encodes CDR1 SGHTA and CDR2 FQGNSA. V was pared by 5 bases and J by 5 bases, with 12 bases of the junction left unmatched. The CDR3 sequence: CASSRGTGYQGETQYF. In DNA, the CDR3 is TGTGCCAGCAGCAGAGGGACAGGGTATCAGGGTGAGACCCAGTACTTC. Filled out from reference TRBV7-2 and TRBJ2-5, the complete variable domain reads GAGVSQSPSNKVTEKGKDVELRCDPISGHTALYWYRQSLGQGLEFLIYFQGNSAPDKSGLPSDRFSAERTGGSVSTLTIQRTQQEDSAVYLCASSRGTGYQGETQYFGPGTRLLVL.

J is TRBJ2-5 and V is TRBV20-1; 8 bases align to TRBD2. The ends lost 5 bases at V and 7 bases at J; junction bases unmatched: 9. The CDR3 has 13 amino acids. The germline gives CDR1 DFQATT, CDR2 SNEGSKA (reference sequence). The CDR3: CSAARGVLGTQYF. The CDR3 nucleotides are TGCAGTGCTGCGCGGGGGGTTTTAGGGACCCAGTACTTC.

This clonotype occurred many times. The chain's CDR3 is CASSLWVPNQETQYF. The CDR3 nucleotides are TGCGCCAGCAGCTTGTGGGTCCCCAACCAAGAGACCCAGTACTTC. The rearrangement uses TRBV5-1 and TRBJ2-5; D remains unclear. Trimming left V 1 base short and J 0 bases short, with 10 bases between. Per the germline V gene, CDR1 is SGHRS and CDR2 is YFSETQ. This CDR3 is 15 amino acids long.

This clonotype has just a few counts. The chain couples TRBV20-1 to TRBJ1-5; no reliable D call. Germline lookup yields CDR1 DFQATT and CDR2 SNEGSKA (reference sequence). The CDR3 loop spans 15 amino acids. V gave up 1 base and J gave up 0 bases, with 10 bases separating them. The CDR3 DNA reads as TGCAGTGCTAGAGGTATGGAGAATAGCAATCAGCCCCAGCATTTT. The encoded protein is CSARGMENSNQPQHF.

This sequence joins TRBV5-1 and TRBJ2-7, with 7 bases aligning to TRBD1. V shed 7 bases, J shed 0 bases, and the junction held 7 bases outside the gene matches. Per the germline V gene, CDR1 is SGHRS and CDR2 is YFSETQ. There are 14 residues in the CDR3. The CDR3 is CASRTGASSYEQYF. The CDR3 DNA reads as TGCGCCAGCCGAACAGGGGCCAGCTCCTACGAGCAGTACTTC.

The chain carries TRBV7-8 and TRBJ1-1; D remains unclear. V was cut by 2 bases and J by 3 bases, with 13 bases left in between. The V gene's germline CDR1 is SGHVS and CDR2 FQNEAQ. The CDR3 covers 15 residues. The CDR3 sequence is CASSLRWSGHTEAFF. CDR3 sequence (DNA): TGTGCCAGCAGCTTAAGGTGGAGTGGGCACACTGAAGCTTTCTTT. The full variable domain, with the rest looked up from reference TRBV7-8 and TRBJ1-1, is GAGVSQSPRYKVAKRGQDVALRCDPISGHVSLFWYQQALGQGPEFLTYFQNEAQLDKSGLPSDRFFAERPEGSVSTLKIQRTQQEDSAVYLCASSLRWSGHTEAFFGQGTRLTVV.

In DNA, the CDR3 is TGTGCCAGCAGTTACGATCGGACAGGGGGTCTGTGGGATAATTCACCCCTCCACTTT. It is translated as CASSYDRTGGLWDNSPLHF. The V and J genes are TRBV6-2 or TRBV6-3 and TRBJ1-6, with 10 bases that match TRBD1. Germline lookup yields CDR1 MNHEY and CDR2 SVGEGT. The length of the CDR3 is 19 residues. The V segment lost 2 bases and the J segment 5 bases; nucleotides outside the gene matches: 12.

This clonotype was picked up a small number of times. The rearrangement links TRBV6-2 or TRBV6-3 to TRBJ2-5; D is uncertain. Trimming cost V 6 bases and J 3 bases, with 8 bases left between them. This CDR3 contains 12 residues. Germline V lookup: CDR1 MNHEY, CDR2 SVGEGT. The CDR3 is CASSSDEETQYF. The CDR3 coding sequence is TGTGCCAGCAGCTCAGATGAAGAGACCCAGTACTTC.

This chain uses TRBV7-8 with TRBJ2-2, with D perhaps matching TRBD1 (6 bases). Germline V lookup: CDR1 SGHVS, CDR2 FQNEAQ. The V gene lost 4 bases and the J gene lost 8 bases, with 11 bases spanning the gap. The CDR3 extends over 13 amino acids. CDR3 protein: CASSSRQAGELFF. CDR3 bases: TGTGCCAGCAGCTCCAGACAGGCGGGGGAGCTGTTTTTT.

The chain links TRBV6-6 to TRBJ2-1; the match to TRBD2 covers 12 bases. The CDR3 is made up of 16 amino acids. In germline, CDR1 is MNHNY, CDR2 SVGAGI (reference sequence). V lost 0 bases and J lost 8; bases outside the gene matches: 5. The CDR3 coding sequence is TGTGCCAGCAGTTACTCGAAACTAGCGGGGGGCTATGAGCAGTTCTTC. It yields the protein CASSYSKLAGGYEQFF.

This sequence joins TRBV12-3 or TRBV12-4 and TRBJ1-5; D ambiguous. The CDR3 spans 15 residues. Between the trimmed V and J ends, which lost 3 bases and 4 bases, there was a span of 13 bases. CDR3: CASSLEGRENQPQHF. The DNA for the CDR3 is TGTGCCAGCAGTTTGGAAGGGAGGGAGAATCAGCCCCAGCATTTT.

The chain joins TRBV6-5 to TRBJ2-7, with TRBD1 as a possible D gene (6 bases). Germline V gene lookup returns CDR1 MNHEY and CDR2 SVGAGI. V lost 7 bases and J 5 bases, leaving 15 bases between the germline ends. The CDR3 loop spans 13 amino acids. The CDR3 nucleotides are TGTGCCAGCACTCGGGACACCACGGACGAGCAGTACTTC. Its protein is CASTRDTTDEQYF.

This clonotype was counted a few times. This chain joins TRBV18 and TRBJ2-3; D remains ambiguous. Per germline, CDR1 KGHSH and CDR2 LQKENI. CDR3 length: 13 residues. V was cut by 3 bases and J by 5 bases, with 9 bases left in between. In DNA form, the CDR3 reads TGTGCCAGCTCACCGGGTGATCGAGATACGCAGTATTTT. Its protein is CASSPGDRDTQYF.

The CDR3 coding sequence is TGCAGCGGCAGCGGGGGGCCTTGGGTTGAGCAGTTCTTC. Translation gives CSGSGGPWVEQFF. V usage is TRBV29-1 and J usage is TRBJ2-1; TRBD2 agrees at 9 bases. V lost 7 bases to trimming and J lost 9 bases; unmatched junction nucleotides: 10. Germline CDR1 reads SQVTM; CDR2 reads ANQGSEA. The CDR3 contains 13 residues.

The chain joins TRBV5-1 to TRBJ1-1; D is perhaps TRBD1 (5 bases). CDR3 length equals 15 residues. V was shortened by 4 bases and J by 6 bases, with 19 bases between the two germline ends. Germline values: CDR1 SGHRS, CDR2 YFSETQ. CDR3 sequence reads: CASSEGRGGQAEAFF. CDR3 DNA: TGCGCCAGCAGCGAAGGAAGGGGAGGGCAGGCTGAAGCTTTCTTT.

V is TRBV10-3 and J is TRBJ2-2, with 12 positions matching TRBD1. V shed 9 bases, J shed 7 bases, and the junction held 12 bases outside the gene matches. The CDR3 contains 16 residues. The germline V gene has CDR1 ENHRY and CDR2 SYGVKD. CDR3 sequence: CAIGVGQGASSGELFF. Written as DNA, the CDR3 is TGTGCCATAGGAGTGGGACAGGGGGCTTCAAGCGGGGAGCTGTTTTTT.